The 2 T cell receptor beta chains below all came from one sample that was sequenced in a study of blood T cells in healthy people across ages (dated by TCRdb to about 2015). Libraries were built with 5' RACE. This sample was sequenced with an Illumina HiSeq 2500. A second roughly 6 to 12 cycle PCR used a sample-barcoded 5' primer and a J-beta primer mix. TCRdb trimmed public reads at Q25 via fastp, called clones via MiXCR and kept in-frame beta chains. Under each unique CDR3 protein, matching rows form one entry showing the most common genes and DNA. A total of about 500,000 distinct CDR3 sequences appear in this sample, less than 25% of them only once. Approximately 10% of the sample belongs to the ten largest clones. In addition, the sample was reused for a study of T cells of mothers and their children.

The sample was blood. Receptors originate from a boy younger than 18 in good health.

This clonotype was counted only a few times. The chain carries TRBV7-3 and TRBJ2-1; D not resolved. Germline loops: CDR1 SGHTA, CDR2 FQGTGA. Trimming took 2 bases from V and 6 from J, leaving 8 bases between them. There are 13 residues in the CDR3. The CDR3 region is CASSLLSGNEQFF. For the CDR3, the DNA is TGTGCCAGCAGCTTATTATCGGGCAATGAGCAGTTCTTC.

The CDR3 sequence: CATSDGLAKNIQYF. The CDR3 DNA sequence: TGTGCCACCAGTGACGGACTAGCCAAAAACATTCAGTACTTC. This sequence joins TRBV24-1 and TRBJ2-4; TRBD2 is a possible D gene (5 bases). The CDR3 has 14 amino acids. Germline V gene lookup returns CDR1 KGHDR and CDR2 SFDVKD. Trimming left V 4 bases short and J 0 bases short, with 6 bases between.